This entry describes one T cell receptor (beta chain). These data are taken from a study of cytomegalovirus exposure and HLA in healthy donors. PCR primers comprised 60 Vbeta and 13 Jbeta primers. The method was immunoSEQ multiplex PCR; TCRdb's version includes in-frame clones alone and lacks a portion of them. The repertoire includes fewer than 250,000 clones, around four fifths of them detected once, and about 10% sits in the top ten. Germline V CDR1 and CDR2: SGDLS, YYNGEE. Trimming stripped 3 bases from V and 6 bases from J, with 13 bases between. This CDR3 contains 13 residues. This chain joins TRBV9 and TRBJ2-7; tentatively, D is TRBD1 (6 bases). The material sequenced was PBMCs. This sequence originates from a woman in her forties or fifties in good health and CMV-seropositive. DNA for the CDR3: TGTGCCAGCAGCGGCCAACAGGGATTCGAGCAGTACTTC. The encoded protein is CASSGQQGFEQYF.